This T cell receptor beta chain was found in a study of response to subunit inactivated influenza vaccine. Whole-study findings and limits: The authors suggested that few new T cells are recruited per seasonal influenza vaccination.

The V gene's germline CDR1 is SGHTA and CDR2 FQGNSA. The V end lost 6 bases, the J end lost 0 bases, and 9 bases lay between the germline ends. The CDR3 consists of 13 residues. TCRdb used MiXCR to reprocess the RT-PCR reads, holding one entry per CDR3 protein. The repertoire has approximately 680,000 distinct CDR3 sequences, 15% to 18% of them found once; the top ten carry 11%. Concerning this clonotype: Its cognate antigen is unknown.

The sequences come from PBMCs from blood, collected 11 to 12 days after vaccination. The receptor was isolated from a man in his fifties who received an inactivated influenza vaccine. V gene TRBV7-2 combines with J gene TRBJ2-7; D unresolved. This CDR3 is CASRLTSSYEQYF. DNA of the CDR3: TGTGCCAGCAGGCTGACATCCTCCTACGAGCAGTACTTC.